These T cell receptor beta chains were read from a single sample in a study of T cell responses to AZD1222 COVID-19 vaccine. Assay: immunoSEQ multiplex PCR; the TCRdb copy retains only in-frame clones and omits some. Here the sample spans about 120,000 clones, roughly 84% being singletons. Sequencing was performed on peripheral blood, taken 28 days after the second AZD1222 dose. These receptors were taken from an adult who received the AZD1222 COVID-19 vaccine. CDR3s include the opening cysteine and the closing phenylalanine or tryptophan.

CASPGTINTGELFF,TRBV6-5
CASSRRGIVTEAFF,TRBV3-1/TRBV3-2
CASSFWDRENIQYF,TRBV28
CATSDQKGQESTDTQYF,TRBV24-1
CASSHSPISGNTIYF,TRBV3-1/TRBV3-2
CASSSPRSYGYTF,TRBV6-5
CASSFTGAGANVLTF,TRBV28
CASSLAGLNEKLFF,TRBV5-6
CAITTGLVSSVSYNEQFF,TRBV10-3
CASSVAGSRAEKLFF,TRBV9
CASRGQGPSPLHF,TRBV6-5
CASSPPSGGTTDTQYF,TRBV18
CASSASQGTDTQYF,TRBV19
CSASPDLNIQYF,TRBV20-1
CASRGLSSPLHF,TRBV27
CASSYGQPIYGYTF,TRBV6-5
CASSFLSGNTEAFF,TRBV7-9
CASSPQGWEQYF,TRBV10-2
CASSEWDRGSFYEQYF,TRBV6-1
CASRTGGFSGNTIYF,TRBV6-5
CATTKGKGGVGPPNTEAFF,TRBV24-1
CASSEFPGNNQPQHF,TRBV2
CASSQVGENTIYF,TRBV3-1/TRBV3-2
CASSTLWGGRTGELFF,TRBV5-4
CASSYPDRVPHHEQFF,TRBV6-8
CASSFGPRGYEQYF,TRBV27
CASSQGTGNYGYTF,TRBV7-9
CASSSRRQNLLGGNTIYF,TRBV4-1
CASSSAAGGPIPYTDTQYF,TRBV13
CASSPGDSTGWAEAFF,TRBV5-1
CASSRSSENTEAFF,TRBV18
CSVEETGLANYGYTF,TRBV29-1